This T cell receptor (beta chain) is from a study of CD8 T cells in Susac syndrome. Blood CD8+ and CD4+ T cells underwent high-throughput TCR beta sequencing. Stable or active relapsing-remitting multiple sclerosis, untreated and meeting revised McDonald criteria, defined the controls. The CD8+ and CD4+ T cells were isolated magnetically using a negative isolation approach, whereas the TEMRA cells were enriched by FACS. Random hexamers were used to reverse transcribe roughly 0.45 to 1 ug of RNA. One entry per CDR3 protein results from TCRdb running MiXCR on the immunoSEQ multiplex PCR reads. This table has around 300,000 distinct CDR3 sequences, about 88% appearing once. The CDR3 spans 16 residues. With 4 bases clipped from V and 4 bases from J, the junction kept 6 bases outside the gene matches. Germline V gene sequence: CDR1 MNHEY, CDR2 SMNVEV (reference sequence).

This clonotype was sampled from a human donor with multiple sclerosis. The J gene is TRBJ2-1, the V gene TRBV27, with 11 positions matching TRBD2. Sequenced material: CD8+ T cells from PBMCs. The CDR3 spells CASSYPSGGQYNEQFF. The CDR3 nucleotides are TGTGCCAGCAGTTACCCTAGCGGGGGGCAGTACAATGAGCAGTTCTTC.